Following are 24 T cell receptor beta chains from one sample sequenced in a study of neurological immune-mediated disorders. Each CDR3 protein is one row after TCRdb ran MiXCR on the 5' RACE reads. There are under 70,000 distinct CDR3 sequences in the sample; around 5% occur only once, and about 2.6% lies in the top ten. Sequenced input: PBMCs. The origin of the receptors is a young woman with multiple sclerosis.

This clonotype was detected many times. The V and J genes are TRBV9 and TRBJ2-3; a weak D match, TRBD2 (6 bases). Germline values: CDR1 SGDLS, CDR2 YYNGEE. V gave up 10 bases and J gave up 3 bases, with 15 bases separating them. The CDR3 sequence is 13 residues long. The DNA of the CDR3 is TGTGCCGGGTCTAGCGCCCTAACAGATACGCAGTATTTT. Amino acid sequence: CAGSSALTDTQYF.

This clonotype was seen many times. The chain is built from TRBV20-1 and TRBJ1-5, with TRBD1 identical over 7 bases. The germline CDR1 and CDR2 sequences are DFQATT and SNEGSKA (reference sequence). The CDR3 is 13 residues long. V shed 3 bases, J shed 5 bases, and the junction held 4 bases outside the gene matches. CDR3 bases: TGCAGTGCTAGCGGACAGGATCATCAGCCCCAGCATTTT. Translation gives CSASGQDHQPQHF.

This clonotype has at least ten counts. The CDR3 loop is CASSVGVGGKNSPLHF. The CDR3 DNA reads TGTGCCAGCAGCGTAGGGGTCGGGGGAAAAAATTCACCCCTCCACTTT. The chain has TRBV9 and TRBJ1-6; perhaps TRBD1 as D (5 bases). Trimming removed 0 bases from V and 7 bases from J, with 14 bases in between. This CDR3 contains 16 residues. Germline V gene lookup returns CDR1 SGDLS and CDR2 YYNGEE.

This clonotype was seen more than once but under ten times. A much larger clone lies a single base off, so this may be a read error. This chain links TRBV4-1 with TRBJ2-3; D unresolved. There are 14 residues in the CDR3. V lost 3 bases to trimming and J lost 6 bases, with 13 bases between them. Germline V gives CDR1 MGHRA, CDR2 YSYEKL. The CDR3 loop is CASSHPLARDTQYF. The CDR3 DNA reads TGCGCCAGCAGCCATCCCTTAGCTAGGGATACGCAGTATTTT.

This clonotype occurred many times. The V and J genes are TRBV5-1 and TRBJ2-3; the D call may be TRBD1 or TRBD2 (5 bases each). The V gene lost 0 bases and the J gene lost 2 bases, with 7 bases spanning the gap. Germline lookup yields CDR1 SGHRS and CDR2 YFSETQ. This CDR3 comprises 14 residues. The CDR3 loop reads CASSLEGTTDTQYF. The CDR3 coding sequence is TGCGCCAGCAGCTTGGAGGGGACCACAGATACGCAGTATTTT.

This clonotype has at least ten counts. The chain carries TRBV20-1 and TRBJ1-2; the D is unclear. Trimming shortened V by 1 base and J by 4 bases, and 1 base separated the two germline ends. The CDR3 loop spans 10 amino acids. Germline V lookup: CDR1 DFQATT, CDR2 SNEGSKA (reference sequence). The CDR3 sequence is CSARAYGYTF. CDR3 in DNA: TGCAGTGCTAGAGCCTATGGCTACACCTTC.

This clonotype has a handful of counts. The conserved phenylalanine or tryptophan normally closing the CDR3 is absent here, so this likely arose from a read error. The CDR3 loop reads CSASGEGKGYTN. The DNA for the CDR3 is TGCAGCGCCTCCGGGGAGGGGAAGGGCTACACCAAC. The chain joins TRBV29-1 to TRBJ1-2; D is possibly TRBD1 (5 bases). CDR1 and CDR2 (germline): SQVTM, ANQGSEA. Trimming removed 7 bases at V and 8 bases at J, with 17 bases between. This CDR3 spans 12 amino acids.

This clonotype showed up many times. The chain has TRBV7-9 and TRBJ1-3; TRBD1 is a possible D gene (5 bases). The V gene lost 5 bases and the J gene lost 4 bases, with 9 bases spanning the gap. The CDR3 runs to 13 residues. Germline V lookup: CDR1 SEHNR, CDR2 FQNEAQ (reference sequence). The CDR3 loop reads CASSPGLGNTIYF. CDR3 nucleotide sequence: TGTGCCAGCAGCCCAGGGTTGGGAAACACCATATATTTT.

This clonotype was detected ten times or more. The J gene is TRBJ1-5, the V gene TRBV20-1; tentatively, D is TRBD1 (5 bases). Germline assignment: CDR1 DFQATT and CDR2 SNEGSKA (reference sequence). The CDR3 is 15 residues long. V was pared by 5 bases and J by 7 bases, with 21 bases between. The CDR3 sequence is CSAARNGGGGQPQHF. Written as DNA, the CDR3 is TGCAGTGCTGCCAGGAATGGGGGGGGTGGGCAGCCCCAGCATTTT.

This clonotype has at least ten counts. This sequence joins TRBV3-1 and TRBJ1-2; unclear D gene. Per the germline V gene, CDR1 is LGHDT and CDR2 is YNNKEL (reference sequence). Deletions cut 0 bases from V and 4 bases from J, with 24 bases between. This CDR3 spans 19 amino acids. The CDR3, as DNA: TGTGCCAGCAGCCAAGAAATTTTCCTGGTTTCCGGACCTCGCTATGGCTACACCTTC. Its protein is CASSQEIFLVSGPRYGYTF.

This clonotype was detected ten times or more. CDR3 loop: CSVVLAGLDTQYF. CDR3 sequence (DNA): TGCAGCGTTGTACTAGCGGGTCTAGATACGCAGTATTTT. The chain combines TRBV29-1 with TRBJ2-3; the match to TRBD2 covers 9 bases. V lost 4 bases, J lost 5 bases, and 4 bases stayed unmatched. Germline V lookup: CDR1 SQVTM, CDR2 ANQGSEA. The CDR3 has 13 residues.

This clonotype has at least ten counts. The chain joins TRBV5-1 to TRBJ1-6; D call uncertain. Germline values: CDR1 SGHRS, CDR2 YFSETQ. Trimming removed 0 bases from V and 8 bases from J, with 6 bases in between. This CDR3 comprises 13 residues. The CDR3 loop is CASSLGGDSPLHF. CDR3 nucleotides: TGCGCCAGCAGCTTGGGTGGGGATTCACCCCTCCACTTT.

The chain employs TRBV20-1 and TRBJ2-1, with D uncertain. The CDR3 has 14 residues. V lost 1 base and J lost 0, with 7 bases in between. Per germline, CDR1 DFQATT and CDR2 SNEGSKA (reference sequence). CDR3 sequence reads: CSARVLSSYNEQFF. CDR3 DNA sequence: TGCAGTGCTAGAGTCCTTAGCTCCTACAATGAGCAGTTCTTC.

This clonotype occurred many times. The chain employs TRBV29-1 and TRBJ2-5; 11 nucleotides align to TRBD2. V was clipped by 5 bases and J by 5 bases; unmatched bases: 7. The germline gives CDR1 SQVTM, CDR2 ANQGSEA. This CDR3 has 14 residues. The CDR3 loop is CSVFSGGAGETQYF. The CDR3 DNA sequence: TGCAGCGTTTTTAGCGGGGGGGCAGGGGAGACCCAGTACTTC.

The sample holds many counts of this clonotype. This chain joins TRBV5-1 and TRBJ2-3, with 11 bases identical to TRBD1. Germline V lookup: CDR1 SGHRS, CDR2 YFSETQ. The CDR3 is 14 residues long. Trimming removed 4 bases from V and 3 bases from J; junction bases left unmatched: 1. The CDR3 loop is CASSRDRGTDTQYF. DNA for the CDR3: TGCGCCAGCAGCAGGGACAGGGGGACAGATACGCAGTATTTT.

This clonotype was counted at least ten times. V usage is TRBV5-5 and J usage is TRBJ1-5; weak D call: TRBD1 (5 bases). Germline CDR1 is SGHKS and CDR2 is YYEKEE (reference sequence). Trimming removed 0 bases from V and 2 bases from J, with 9 bases in between. This CDR3 contains 15 residues. CDR3 protein: CASSLEGYGNQPQHF. The CDR3 DNA reads TGTGCCAGCAGCTTGGAGGGGTATGGCAATCAGCCCCAGCATTTT.

This clonotype was found many times. The chain combines TRBV3-1 with TRBJ2-7, with no clear D. The V end was cut by 3 bases, the J end by 0 bases, with 0 bases between. Germline CDR1 and CDR2: LGHDT and YNNKEL (reference sequence). This CDR3 has 11 residues. The CDR3 DNA is TGTGCCAGCAGCCACTCCTACGAGCAGTACTTC. Amino acid sequence: CASSHSYEQYF.

This clonotype has ten or more counts. The chain joins TRBV6-2 or TRBV6-3 to TRBJ2-7; 12 nucleotides match TRBD1. Germline CDR1 is MNHEY and CDR2 is SVGEGT. The CDR3 spans 14 residues. V shed 6 bases and J 5 bases; nucleotides not matched to a gene: 5. The CDR3, as DNA: TGTGCCAGCAGAGCCGGGACAGGGGGCCACGAGCAGTACTTC. It yields the protein CASRAGTGGHEQYF.

This clonotype has at least ten counts. The V and J genes are TRBV27 and TRBJ1-1; 8 bases fit TRBD1. This CDR3 is 16 amino acids long. V lost 5 bases to trimming and J lost 3 bases; unmatched junction nucleotides: 11. CDR1 is MNHEY and CDR2 is SMNVEV in the germline V gene (reference sequence). Here the CDR3 DNA reads TGTGCCAGCAGTACCTACTACAGGGGGGGTGACACTGAAGCTTTCTTT. Its translation is CASSTYYRGGDTEAFF.

This clonotype was counted between two and nine times. The chain employs TRBV5-1 and TRBJ2-1, with TRBD2 identical over 8 bases. The length of the CDR3 is 15 residues. Germline V gives CDR1 SGHRS, CDR2 YFSETQ. With 6 bases clipped from V and 4 bases from J, the junction kept 9 bases outside the gene matches. The CDR3 here is CASKGTSPAYNEQFF. In DNA form, the CDR3 reads TGCGCCAGCAAGGGGACTAGTCCGGCGTACAATGAGCAGTTCTTC. The whole variable domain, filled in from reference TRBV5-1 and TRBJ2-1, reads KAGVTQTPRYLIKTRGQQVTLSCSPISGHRSVSWYQQTPGQGLQFLFEYFSETQRNKGNFPGRFSGRQFSNSRSEMNVSTLELGDSALYLCASKGTSPAYNEQFFGPGTRLTVL.

This clonotype was seen a handful of times. V usage is TRBV4-1 and J usage is TRBJ1-1; D gene ambiguous. Germline CDR1 MGHRA, CDR2 YSYEKL. Trimming shortened V by 4 bases and J by 1 base, and 7 bases separated the two germline ends. The CDR3 loop spans 13 amino acids. CDR3 DNA sequence: TGCGCCAGCAGCCTAGAAACGAACACTGAAGCTTTCTTT. Amino acids: CASSLETNTEAFF.

This clonotype was observed many times. This chain connects TRBV20-1 to TRBJ2-5; D assignment may be TRBD1 or TRBD2 (5 bases each). The CDR3 covers 13 residues. Trimming removed 6 bases from V and 5 bases from J, with 16 bases in between. The germline V gene has CDR1 DFQATT and CDR2 SNEGSKA (reference sequence). The CDR3 DNA sequence: TGCAGTGCCCGTCTGGGGGTCGGGGAGACCCAGTACTTC. Translated, it gives CSARLGVGETQYF.

This clonotype was recorded at least ten times. J is TRBJ2-7 and V is TRBV20-1; no definite D call. Germline V CDR1 and CDR2: DFQATT, SNEGSKA (reference sequence). V lost 3 bases, J lost 3 bases, and 12 bases lay in between. CDR3 size: 13 residues. This chain's CDR3 is CSASLPGYYEQYF. CDR3 nucleotides: TGCAGTGCTAGTCTTCCCGGGTACTACGAGCAGTACTTC.

This clonotype was observed at least ten times. V gene TRBV20-1 combines with J gene TRBJ1-1; weak D call: TRBD1 (6 bases). Germline assignment: CDR1 DFQATT and CDR2 SNEGSKA (reference sequence). Trimming cost V 1 base and J 0 bases, with 15 bases left between them. The CDR3 is 16 residues long. In nucleotides, the CDR3 is TGCAGTGCTAGAGCCCAGGGGTCACACCTGAACACTGAAGCTTTCTTT. Amino acid sequence: CSARAQGSHLNTEAFF.